The text below deals with one T cell receptor beta chain. Its antigen is not known. The entry originates in a study of follicular helper T cells after annual influenza vaccination. About the study: Some donors were sampled over the 2013-2014, 2014-2015 and 2015-2016 vaccinations. Findings of the study overall: Day 7 ICOS+CD38+ clones later appeared mostly in ICOS-CD38- cTfh.

Stated time point: 2014-2015 season, 7 days after vaccination. Blood volume per time point ranged from about 35 to 110 mL. Trimming shortened V by 5 bases and J by 4 bases, and 20 bases separated the two germline ends. The CDR3 totals 16 residues. CDR1 and CDR2 from the germline V gene are SGHVS and FQNEAQ. Using immunoSEQ multiplex PCR, the repertoire was profiled, and TCRdb retains in-frame clones only, with some absent. Among roughly 9,000 clones listed, about four fifths were seen once. The clonotype was recovered from an adult who received the influenza vaccine. V and J are TRBV7-8 and TRBJ1-2; D unresolved. The material sequenced was CXCR5- memory CD4+ T cells sorted from blood, taken 7 days after influenza vaccination. The CDR3 reads CASSPFNRGLGYGYTF. The CDR3 DNA sequence: TGTGCCAGCAGCCCGTTTAATCGCGGGCTGGGCTATGGCTACACCTTC.